A selection of T cell receptor beta chains follows, all from one sample in a study of cytomegalovirus exposure and HLA in healthy donors. Measured with immunoSEQ multiplex PCR; TCRdb has only the in-frame clones, and not every one. This sample yields approximately 140,000 clones, of which 70% to 80% are seen a single time; less than 7.5% belongs to the top ten. Material: PBMCs. These receptors came from a woman aged 40-49 years in good health and CMV-seropositive. Each CDR3 is given with its conserved first and last residue. Fields, in order: J gene, V gene, CDR3 protein.

j_gene: TRBJ2-7; v_gene: TRBV5-1; CDR3aa: CASSTPLARVYEQYF
j_gene: TRBJ1-5; v_gene: TRBV4-1; CDR3aa: CASSQYGQGRVAQHF
j_gene: TRBJ1-5; v_gene: TRBV6-1; CDR3aa: CASNRDRGRQPQHF
j_gene: TRBJ2-7; v_gene: TRBV7-9; CDR3aa: CASSSRLADPYEQYF
j_gene: TRBJ2-5; v_gene: TRBV25-1; CDR3aa: CASSSGQGAETQYF
j_gene: TRBJ2-3; v_gene: TRBV28; CDR3aa: CASSPLEGEDTQYF
j_gene: TRBJ1-3; v_gene: TRBV10-3; CDR3aa: CAISESHSSGNTIYF
j_gene: TRBJ2-3; v_gene: TRBV18; CDR3aa: CASSLGLITDTQYF
j_gene: TRBJ1-2; v_gene: TRBV6-6; CDR3aa: CASRTGTGQRGYTF
j_gene: TRBJ1-2; v_gene: TRBV19; CDR3aa: CASSIFEGYGYTF
j_gene: TRBJ1-2; v_gene: TRBV10-2; CDR3aa: CASRSPPFGQGAFGYTF
j_gene: TRBJ1-6; v_gene: TRBV5-1; CDR3aa: CASTPGQGTSSPLHF
j_gene: TRBJ2-1; v_gene: TRBV18; CDR3aa: CASSPGGTIPHNEQFF
j_gene: TRBJ1-5; v_gene: TRBV30; CDR3aa: CAFRGTNQPQHF
j_gene: TRBJ2-1; v_gene: TRBV6-4; CDR3aa: CASSDSSGSSYNEQFF
j_gene: TRBJ2-3; v_gene: TRBV7-9; CDR3aa: CASSLAATADTQYF
j_gene: TRBJ2-1; v_gene: TRBV7-9; CDR3aa: CASSVGTLAGGPAEQFF
j_gene: TRBJ2-1; v_gene: TRBV7-8; CDR3aa: CASSLLYPGDNEQFF
j_gene: TRBJ2-3; v_gene: TRBV13; CDR3aa: CASSSLAGVFTDTQYF
j_gene: TRBJ2-7; v_gene: TRBV27; CDR3aa: CASSFREGLDEQYF
j_gene: TRBJ2-1; v_gene: TRBV5-8; CDR3aa: CASSAGTGLNLQQFF
j_gene: TRBJ2-3; v_gene: TRBV7-9; CDR3aa: CASTPESHGDTQYF
j_gene: TRBJ2-7; v_gene: TRBV18; CDR3aa: CASSPELDYEQYF
j_gene: TRBJ1-1; v_gene: TRBV27; CDR3aa: CASSRQGANTEAFF
j_gene: TRBJ1-2; v_gene: TRBV5-4; CDR3aa: CASSSDYGYTF
j_gene: TRBJ2-3; v_gene: TRBV6-1; CDR3aa: CASRDRGFTDTQYF
j_gene: TRBJ1-5; v_gene: TRBV19; CDR3aa: CASSKTGRNQPQHF
j_gene: TRBJ2-7; v_gene: TRBV9; CDR3aa: CASSVGDKPYEQYF
j_gene: TRBJ2-7; v_gene: TRBV2; CDR3aa: CASSEGTSGEQYF
j_gene: TRBJ2-2; v_gene: TRBV4-1; CDR3aa: CASSRGRGVGTGELFF
j_gene: TRBJ1-2; v_gene: TRBV7-2; CDR3aa: CASTQAPFSNYGYTF
j_gene: TRBJ1-2; v_gene: TRBV5-1; CDR3aa: CASSLVRGEGGYTF
j_gene: TRBJ2-7; v_gene: TRBV6-1; CDR3aa: CASSVAGTGTYEQYF
j_gene: TRBJ1-6; v_gene: TRBV7-9; CDR3aa: CASSLQGSSYNSPLHF
j_gene: TRBJ2-1; v_gene: TRBV19; CDR3aa: CASSRQGAGYNEQFF
j_gene: TRBJ2-7; v_gene: TRBV6-5; CDR3aa: CASSYSGLAVYEQYF
j_gene: TRBJ2-1; v_gene: TRBV18; CDR3aa: CASSPTDSANEQFF
j_gene: TRBJ2-7; v_gene: TRBV4-2; CDR3aa: CASSQTGVPEQYF
j_gene: TRBJ2-1; v_gene: TRBV21-1; CDR3aa: CASSNPGPRENEQFF
j_gene: TRBJ2-1; v_gene: TRBV7-8; CDR3aa: CASSLNAGVGQFF
j_gene: TRBJ1-1; v_gene: TRBV4-2; CDR3aa: CASSQVPSGEAFF
j_gene: TRBJ2-5; v_gene: TRBV5-1; CDR3aa: CASRSQGAQETQYF
j_gene: TRBJ2-2; v_gene: TRBV5-4; CDR3aa: CASSPRQGPNTGELFF
j_gene: NA; v_gene: TRBV4-2; CDR3aa: CASSQDRGLEQYF
j_gene: TRBJ2-1; v_gene: TRBV27; CDR3aa: CASSFSGRGHEQFF
j_gene: TRBJ2-1; v_gene: TRBV28; CDR3aa: CASSLGQGRLGGGNEQFF
j_gene: TRBJ2-3; v_gene: TRBV5-1; CDR3aa: CASSLGPPPGTSASWGTDTQYF
j_gene: TRBJ2-7; v_gene: TRBV7-2; CDR3aa: CASSLAGGTYEQYF
j_gene: TRBJ2-7; v_gene: TRBV19; CDR3aa: CASSDVGGLYEQYF
j_gene: TRBJ1-1; v_gene: TRBV6-5; CDR3aa: CASSYSLYIRAEAFF
j_gene: TRBJ2-7; v_gene: TRBV5-1; CDR3aa: CASSLVGQGYGQYF
j_gene: TRBJ2-3; v_gene: TRBV7-2; CDR3aa: CASSAGLAATDTQYF
j_gene: TRBJ2-7; v_gene: TRBV10-3; CDR3aa: CAIRDLAGGFYEQYF
j_gene: TRBJ2-1; v_gene: TRBV28; CDR3aa: CASSFWRSSYNEQFF
j_gene: TRBJ2-2; v_gene: TRBV9; CDR3aa: CASSVDGRGTGELFF
j_gene: TRBJ1-2; v_gene: TRBV7-9; CDR3aa: CASSLGTGIVGYTF
j_gene: TRBJ2-7; v_gene: TRBV5-6; CDR3aa: CASSPGTSGREQYF